The T cell receptor beta chain under discussion was sequenced for a study of CD8+ T cells in alopecia areata. At the level of the study: It was oral tofacitinib, at 5 to 10 mg twice daily, that treated patients received. Regarding the study as a whole: Elevated clonality characterized lesional scalp relative to normal scalp, particularly in alopecia totalis/universalis.

From germline, CDR1 is SQVTM and CDR2 ANQGSEA. Trimming removed 7 bases from V and 6 bases from J, with 13 bases in between. The CDR3 runs 11 residues. cDNA reverse transcribed from extracted RNA served as the sequencing template. The assay was immunoSEQ multiplex PCR, and TCRdb's table has in-frame clones only and misses some. The profile shows 120,000 to 150,000 clones, around 47% of them singletons. About this clone: Its antigen is undetermined.

Sorting of CD4+ and CD8+ T cells was performed on PBMCs. Sequencing input: CD4+ T cells sorted from blood. This rearrangement joins TRBV29-1 to TRBJ2-7; weak D call: TRBD2 (6 bases). The clonotype originates from a human donor with alopecia areata. CDR3 bases: TGCAGCGGGGCCCGGGGAGGCGAGCAGTACTTC. This encodes CSGARGGEQYF.